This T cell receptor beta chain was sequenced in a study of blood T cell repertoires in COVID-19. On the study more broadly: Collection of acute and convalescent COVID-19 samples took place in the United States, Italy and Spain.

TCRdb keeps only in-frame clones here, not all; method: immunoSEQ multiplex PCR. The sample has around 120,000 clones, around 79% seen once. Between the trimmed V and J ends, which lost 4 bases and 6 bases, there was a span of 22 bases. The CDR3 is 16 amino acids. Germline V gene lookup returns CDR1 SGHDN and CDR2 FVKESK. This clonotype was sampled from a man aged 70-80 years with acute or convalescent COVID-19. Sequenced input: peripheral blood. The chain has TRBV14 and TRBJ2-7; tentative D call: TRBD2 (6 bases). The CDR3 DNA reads TGTGCCAGCAGCCCGTTGGAATGGCGGGGTTGGGGCGAGCAGTACTTC. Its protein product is CASSPLEWRGWGEQYF. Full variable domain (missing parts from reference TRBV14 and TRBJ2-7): EAGVTQFPSHSVIEKGQTVTLRCDPISGHDNLYWYRRVMGKEIKFLLHFVKESKQDESGMPNNRFLAERTGGTYSTLKVQPAELEDSGVYFCASSPLEWRGWGEQYFGPGTRLTVT.